This paragraph covers one T cell receptor (beta chain) sequence. These data are taken from a study of blood T cells in healthy people across ages. The use of a sample-barcoded 5' primer and a J-beta primer mix characterized a second PCR of about 7 to 12 cycles. Each of the samples gave a minimum of 3 million paired-end reads that contained CDR3. Each CDR3 protein gets one entry after TCRdb re-called the 5' RACE reads with MiXCR. The data contain about a million distinct CDR3 sequences, less than 45% of them seen just once; the ten biggest clones take up approximately 14%. The CDR3 is 13 residues long. Germline CDR1 GTSNPN, CDR2 SVGIG (reference sequence). V lost 0 bases and J lost 13; bases outside the gene matches: 6.

The clonotype comes from a man younger than 35 in good health. The specimen was blood. The chain combines TRBV30 with TRBJ1-1, with 12 positions matching TRBD1. The CDR3 sequence: CAWSVRGQGAGFF. CDR3 DNA: TGTGCCTGGAGTGTAAGGGGACAGGGGGCCGGTTTCTTT.